This T cell receptor (beta chain) was observed in a study of TIL therapy for anti-PD-1-resistant metastatic lung cancer. For the study at large: Median patient age was around 50, ranging roughly 38-75 years. Findings and caveats of the study: Compared with baseline intratumoral T cells, expanded TIL cultures were more clonal and less diverse (around 6% vs 30%). Many TIL product clones were absent from baseline tumor, suggesting clonal contraction.

The CDR3 runs 15 residues. Germline CDR1 is LGHDT and CDR2 is YNNKEL (reference sequence). V lost 0 bases to trimming and J lost 4 bases, with 11 bases between them. Regarding time point: pre-treatment sample, taken before nivolumab and TIL therapy. Pleural nodules or supraclavicular lymph nodes made up most of the excised metastases sampled. The libraries were made with immunoSEQ v3. Profiling relied on immunoSEQ multiplex PCR, and the TCRdb table lists in-frame clones only, not all of them. The data show approximately 95,000 clones, roughly two thirds seen once. Concerning this clone: What it recognizes is unknown.

The chain links TRBV3-1 (or the pseudogene TRBV3-2) to TRBJ2-3; D gene uncertain. The sequence was collected from a person aged 25 to 85 with non-small cell lung cancer. The specimen was tumor tissue, collected at baseline. In DNA form, the CDR3 reads TGTGCCAGCAGCCAAGAGGTCTCTCACGCAGATACGCAGTATTTT. Translating it yields CASSQEVSHADTQYF.